The 17 T cell receptor beta chains below were found in one sample sequenced in a study of Ad26.COV2.S vaccination and SARS-CoV-2 variants. Profiled with immunoSEQ multiplex PCR; TCRdb holds only in-frame clones, not every one. This sample has about 470,000 clones, with roughly 88% found just once. Treatment meaning: roughly 19 received Ad26.COV2.S at low or high dose, single or two shots; a few received placebo; per-sample allocation not given. Material that was analyzed had been drawn on day 63 after the first vaccine or placebo injection. The sample in question was peripheral blood, obtained in a trial of Ad26.COV2.S vaccine versus placebo. The receptors come from a person between 18 and 65 years old who received the Ad26.COV2.S COVID-19 vaccine or a placebo.

The chain is built from TRBV19 and TRBJ2-3; 7 nucleotides align to TRBD1. Trimming cost V 5 bases and J 2 bases; bases outside gene matches: 7. Germline CDR1 LNHDA, CDR2 SQIVND (reference sequence). The CDR3 length is 15 residues. The CDR3 nucleotides read TGTGCCAGTAGTCTCGACAGGGTGTCCACAGATACGCAGTATTTT. It specifies CASSLDRVSTDTQYF.

This chain's CDR3 is CASSGEKLFF. CDR3 DNA sequence: TGTGCCAGCAGCGGTGAAAAACTGTTTTTT. V is TRBV7-9 and J is TRBJ1-4; D is unclear. V was trimmed by 5 bases and J by 7 bases, leaving 2 bases between them. The CDR3 has 10 amino acids. Germline values: CDR1 SEHNR, CDR2 FQNEAQ (reference sequence).

Remarks on this clone: The sample contains more than one DNA sequence encoding this CDR3. V and J are TRBV24-1 and TRBJ1-5; no definite D call. CDR3 size: 12 residues. Germline CDR1 and CDR2: KGHDR and SFDVKD. The V end was cut by 3 bases, the J end by 1 base, with 0 bases between. CDR3 sequence: CATSDSNQPQHF. CDR3 sequence (DNA): TGTGCCACCAGTGATAGCAATCAGCCCCAGCATTTT.

The chain joins TRBV2 to TRBJ1-6; weak D call: TRBD1 (6 bases). This CDR3 spans 13 amino acids. The ends were cut back, 8 bases at V and 7 bases at J, with 12 bases in the middle. Germline V gives CDR1 SNHLY, CDR2 FYNNEI. CDR3 loop: CASGGDLNSPLHF. The CDR3 DNA sequence: TGTGCCAGCGGGGGCGACCTAAATTCACCCCTCCACTTT.

For this clone: Other DNA sequences in this specimen translate into the identical CDR3. V usage is TRBV4-2 and J usage is TRBJ2-7; perhaps TRBD1 as D (6 bases). The CDR3 loop spans 15 amino acids. Germline V gene lookup returns CDR1 LGHNA and CDR2 YNFKEQ. V was cut by 1 base and J by 2 bases, with 12 bases left in between. This CDR3 is CASSQVGQGTYEQYF. The CDR3 bases are TGTGCCAGCAGCCAAGTCGGCCAGGGGACCTACGAGCAGTACTTC.

The chain combines TRBV7-3 with TRBJ2-1; 7 bases map to TRBD2. Trimming cost V 6 bases and J 8 bases; bases outside gene matches: 10. The CDR3 has 14 amino acids. The germline gives CDR1 SGHTA, CDR2 FQGTGA. This CDR3 is CASRHGLDRDEQFF. CDR3 nucleotide sequence: TGTGCCAGCAGACATGGACTAGACCGAGATGAGCAGTTCTTC.

This chain joins TRBV5-6 and TRBJ2-2; D unclear. This CDR3 is built from 16 residues. The germline V gene has CDR1 SGHDT and CDR2 YYEEEE. Trimming stripped 1 base from V and 5 bases from J, with 15 bases between. The CDR3, as DNA: TGTGCCAGCAGCTTGCTTCGGCCCCGTTGGACCGGGGAGCTGTTTTTT. Amino acid sequence: CASSLLRPRWTGELFF.

The chain has TRBV11-2 and TRBJ2-4, with unresolved D. This CDR3 is built from 15 residues. Trimming removed 5 bases from V and 0 bases from J, with 11 bases in between. CDR1 is SGHAT and CDR2 is FQNNGV in the germline V gene. CDR3 loop: CASSPRLIAKNIQYF. The CDR3 region has the DNA TGTGCCAGCAGCCCGCGACTGATAGCCAAAAACATTCAGTACTTC.

This clone appeared a single time. The rearrangement joins TRBV9 to TRBJ2-1, with D uncertain. In germline, CDR1 is SGDLS, CDR2 YYNGEE. There are 16 residues in the CDR3. V dropped 0 bases and J dropped 0 bases, with 10 bases sitting between them. The CDR3 reads CASSVGTGFSYNEQFF. In DNA, the CDR3 is TGTGCCAGCAGCGTAGGTACGGGTTTCTCCTACAATGAGCAGTTCTTC.

The gene calls are TRBV28 and TRBJ2-7; weak D call: TRBD1 (5 bases). Trimming cost V 6 bases and J 4 bases, with 16 bases left between them. The CDR3 extends over 14 amino acids. The germline gives CDR1 MDHEN, CDR2 SYDVKM. The CDR3 DNA follows: TGTGCCAGCAGGCCAAGTACAGGATCTTACGAGCAGTACTTC. Protein: CASRPSTGSYEQYF.

The CDR3, as DNA: TGTGCCATCTCCGCCGAAAGAGCCCCTGCGGGGCCCCAGCATTTT. This gives the protein CAISAERAPAGPQHF. The rearrangement joins TRBV10-3 to TRBJ1-5; D is unresolved. The CDR3 sequence is 15 residues long. V lost 8 bases and J lost 9, with 23 bases in between. Germline CDR1 ENHRY, CDR2 SYGVKD.

This sequence joins TRBV4-3 and TRBJ2-1, with D perhaps matching TRBD1 or TRBD2 (6 bases each). CDR1 is LGHNA and CDR2 is YSLEER in the germline V gene. Between the trimmed V and J ends, which lost 0 bases and 7 bases, there was a span of 19 bases. This CDR3 is built from 17 residues. The CDR3 DNA is TGCGCCAGCAGCCAAGATCGAGGGGGACTGCGAAGGAATGAGCAGTTCTTC. Protein product: CASSQDRGGLRRNEQFF.

The chain has TRBV5-1 and TRBJ1-5; D is perhaps TRBD1 (5 bases). The V gene lost 4 bases and the J gene lost 6 bases, with 17 bases spanning the gap. The CDR3 is 15 residues long. The germline V gene has CDR1 SGHRS and CDR2 YFSETQ. The CDR3 protein is CASSPTEGPGQPQHF. The CDR3 DNA reads as TGCGCCAGCAGCCCCACGGAGGGGCCAGGTCAGCCCCAGCATTTT.

The chain links TRBV6-5 to TRBJ2-3, with D possibly TRBD2 on 5 matching bases. The CDR3 contains 15 residues. V dropped 6 bases and J dropped 1 base, with 14 bases sitting between them. Germline V lookup: CDR1 MNHEY, CDR2 SVGAGI. In DNA form, the CDR3 reads TGTGCCAGCAGCCTTACCGGGGTCGGCACAGATACGCAGTATTTT. Translated, it gives CASSLTGVGTDTQYF.

The J gene is TRBJ1-2, the V gene TRBV13; 8 positions match TRBD1. The germline V gene has CDR1 PRHDT and CDR2 FYEKMQ (reference sequence). The CDR3 contains 13 residues. V gave up 0 bases and J gave up 7 bases; unmatched junction bases: 1. DNA for the CDR3: TGTGCCAGCAGCTTAGGGACAGGGGTTGGCTACACCTTC. This codes for CASSLGTGVGYTF.

The rearrangement links TRBV7-8 to TRBJ2-5; TRBD1 aligns across 9 bases. The CDR3 length is 15 residues. Germline V lookup: CDR1 SGHVS, CDR2 FQNEAQ. With 4 bases clipped from V and 5 bases from J, the junction kept 8 bases outside the gene matches. The CDR3 reads CASSSRDRVRETQYF. The DNA for the CDR3 is TGTGCCAGCAGCTCCCGGGACAGGGTAAGGGAGACCCAGTACTTC.

This chain uses TRBV7-8 with TRBJ1-5, with D possibly TRBD1 on 6 matching bases. V gave up 6 bases and J gave up 1 base, with 16 bases separating them. This CDR3 contains 16 residues. The germline CDR1 and CDR2 sequences are SGHVS and FQNEAQ. This CDR3 reads CASSLSTGRSNQPQHF. CDR3 nucleotides: TGTGCCAGCAGTCTTAGCACAGGGAGAAGCAATCAGCCCCAGCATTTT.